The text below deals with one T cell receptor beta chain. Its antigen is not yet known. Base qualities are not provided; no much larger clone lies one nucleotide away. These data originate in a study of CD8+ T cells in alopecia areata (dated by TCRdb to about 2018). For context, the study as a whole: Treated patients were enrolled in an open-label pilot trial of oral tofacitinib, 5 to 10 mg twice daily, for moderate-to-severe alopecia areata. Biopsies were taken from tofacitinib-treated patients at baseline and again at 4 and 24 weeks into treatment, and several of those patients also had a later scalp biopsy. Scalp clonality was compared among normal scalp (n=4), patchy alopecia areata scalp (n=8), and alopecia totalis/universalis scalp (n=8). Tofacitinib was given for 6 to 18 months, followed by 6 months of follow-up off drug to assess delayed response and recurrence. In both human patients and the C3H/HeJ mouse model, the study applied high-throughput TCRbeta sequencing to look at T cell clonal expansion in alopecia areata. In humans, TCRbeta sequencing was performed on scalp tissue and on sorted CD4+ and CD8+ peripheral blood T cells from healthy controls and from patients with patchy or totalis/universalis alopecia areata. The RNA source kit depended on sample type: the PAXgene miRNA kit for fixed scalp, the miRNeasy kit for PBMCs, and the RNeasy kit for mouse skin. TCRbeta CDR3 regions were amplified by immunoSEQ multiplex PCR with 35 Vbeta forward and 13 Jbeta reverse primers. Broader findings and caveats from the paper: Compared with mice, TCR sequences shared between patients were less clear, possibly partly because of HLA diversity across the patient population. Higher clonality and more expanded CD8+ clones were observed in lesional scalp than in normal scalp, particularly in alopecia totalis/universalis, a finding suggestive of antigenic drive. Scalp TCR repertoire analysis is complicated because resident alphabeta T cells in normal human skin are also sequenced, whereas mouse skin is dominated by gammadelta T cells.

Library preparation was by the immunoSEQ multiplex PCR assay. RNA was extracted from all samples and reverse transcribed into cDNA, which served as template for TCR sequencing. SuperScript III was used to make first-strand cDNA, primed with a 2:1 mix of oligo-dT and random hexamers. A synthetic immune receptor repertoire was used to gauge amplification bias, and whatever bias remained was removed computationally. The original methods were these. Raw reads were preprocessed to remove errors, and CDR3 was defined according to IMGT conventions as the region from the conserved cysteine to phenylalanine. To get clonality, Shannon entropy was normalized by log2 of the number of productive unique TCRs and the result was subtracted from 1. Whether each scalp clone was CD4 or CD8 was inferred by checking scalp TCRbeta sequences against the CD4 and CD8 repertoires from sorted blood. Here the immuneACCESS table is served through TCRdb, limited to in-frame sequences with V and J called. Missing clones are a known gap in these copies; in checked studies unresolved V genes cover under half, and the rest lacks a known reason. V and J calls and clone size are given by that table; D and trimming were obtained from the DNA. Within this sample are around 140,000 clones, with approximately 49% of them counted one time only. Approximately 1% of the sample is taken by the ten largest.

The germline ends are 9 bases apart after V is trimmed by 1 base and J by 8 bases. The CDR3 numbers 13 residues from cysteine through phenylalanine. The retained sequence is limited to the CDR3, 39 bases, with the frame set at the first base. The germline V gene specifies LGHNA as CDR1 and YSLEER as CDR2. The time point label here, explained by the study, means: baseline before oral tofacitinib. From alopecia areata patients, peripheral blood was collected along with lesional scalp punch biopsies. PBMCs were separated by density centrifugation and stained for CD3, CD4 and CD8, after which CD4+ and CD8+ T cells were sorted on a FACSAria.

The starting material was CD4+ T cells sorted from blood, obtained at week 0. The V and J segments used are TRBV4-3 and TRBJ2-1, with the D gene uncertain. The receptor comes from a human donor with alopecia areata. The sequenced DNA: TGCGCCAGCAGCCAAGTCCCGGGCGATGAGCAGTTCTTC. Its protein is CASSQVPGDEQFF.